Sequencing of this T cell receptor beta chain was carried out in a study of breast tumors, draining lymph nodes, adjacent tissues. TCRdb reprocessed the multiplex PCR reads with MiXCR, giving one entry per CDR3 protein. The sample has about 200,000 distinct CDR3 sequences; about 32% are singletons. Study-wide results and caveats: Compared with lymph nodes, tumors were less diverse; compared with nontumor tissue, more. Data only fit, rather than demonstrated, lymph node origin of most tumor T cells. Luminal-like breast cancer showed significantly greater tumor-nontumor repertoire similarity than basal-like breast cancer did. Most tumor T cells seemingly derive from lymph node, then expand in tumor.

CDR3 length equals 15 residues. With V trimmed by 10 bases and J by 10 bases, 17 bases remained unmatched. Germline V lookup: CDR1 MGHDK, CDR2 SYGVNS. This clonotype has at least ten counts. Its antigen is currently unknown. Axillary draining lymph nodes of breast cancer patients supplied the node samples. This TCR was sampled from a female donor with breast cancer. Some clones in this sample may be carry-over from other donors' samples. Sequencing was carried out using axillary lymph node tissue. The chain carries TRBV25-1 and TRBJ2-1; 9 bases are a match to TRBD2. In DNA, the CDR3 is TGTGCCACCCAACCCCGGGGCGGGGGGGCATGGGAGCAGTTCTTC. Translation gives CATQPRGGGAWEQFF.